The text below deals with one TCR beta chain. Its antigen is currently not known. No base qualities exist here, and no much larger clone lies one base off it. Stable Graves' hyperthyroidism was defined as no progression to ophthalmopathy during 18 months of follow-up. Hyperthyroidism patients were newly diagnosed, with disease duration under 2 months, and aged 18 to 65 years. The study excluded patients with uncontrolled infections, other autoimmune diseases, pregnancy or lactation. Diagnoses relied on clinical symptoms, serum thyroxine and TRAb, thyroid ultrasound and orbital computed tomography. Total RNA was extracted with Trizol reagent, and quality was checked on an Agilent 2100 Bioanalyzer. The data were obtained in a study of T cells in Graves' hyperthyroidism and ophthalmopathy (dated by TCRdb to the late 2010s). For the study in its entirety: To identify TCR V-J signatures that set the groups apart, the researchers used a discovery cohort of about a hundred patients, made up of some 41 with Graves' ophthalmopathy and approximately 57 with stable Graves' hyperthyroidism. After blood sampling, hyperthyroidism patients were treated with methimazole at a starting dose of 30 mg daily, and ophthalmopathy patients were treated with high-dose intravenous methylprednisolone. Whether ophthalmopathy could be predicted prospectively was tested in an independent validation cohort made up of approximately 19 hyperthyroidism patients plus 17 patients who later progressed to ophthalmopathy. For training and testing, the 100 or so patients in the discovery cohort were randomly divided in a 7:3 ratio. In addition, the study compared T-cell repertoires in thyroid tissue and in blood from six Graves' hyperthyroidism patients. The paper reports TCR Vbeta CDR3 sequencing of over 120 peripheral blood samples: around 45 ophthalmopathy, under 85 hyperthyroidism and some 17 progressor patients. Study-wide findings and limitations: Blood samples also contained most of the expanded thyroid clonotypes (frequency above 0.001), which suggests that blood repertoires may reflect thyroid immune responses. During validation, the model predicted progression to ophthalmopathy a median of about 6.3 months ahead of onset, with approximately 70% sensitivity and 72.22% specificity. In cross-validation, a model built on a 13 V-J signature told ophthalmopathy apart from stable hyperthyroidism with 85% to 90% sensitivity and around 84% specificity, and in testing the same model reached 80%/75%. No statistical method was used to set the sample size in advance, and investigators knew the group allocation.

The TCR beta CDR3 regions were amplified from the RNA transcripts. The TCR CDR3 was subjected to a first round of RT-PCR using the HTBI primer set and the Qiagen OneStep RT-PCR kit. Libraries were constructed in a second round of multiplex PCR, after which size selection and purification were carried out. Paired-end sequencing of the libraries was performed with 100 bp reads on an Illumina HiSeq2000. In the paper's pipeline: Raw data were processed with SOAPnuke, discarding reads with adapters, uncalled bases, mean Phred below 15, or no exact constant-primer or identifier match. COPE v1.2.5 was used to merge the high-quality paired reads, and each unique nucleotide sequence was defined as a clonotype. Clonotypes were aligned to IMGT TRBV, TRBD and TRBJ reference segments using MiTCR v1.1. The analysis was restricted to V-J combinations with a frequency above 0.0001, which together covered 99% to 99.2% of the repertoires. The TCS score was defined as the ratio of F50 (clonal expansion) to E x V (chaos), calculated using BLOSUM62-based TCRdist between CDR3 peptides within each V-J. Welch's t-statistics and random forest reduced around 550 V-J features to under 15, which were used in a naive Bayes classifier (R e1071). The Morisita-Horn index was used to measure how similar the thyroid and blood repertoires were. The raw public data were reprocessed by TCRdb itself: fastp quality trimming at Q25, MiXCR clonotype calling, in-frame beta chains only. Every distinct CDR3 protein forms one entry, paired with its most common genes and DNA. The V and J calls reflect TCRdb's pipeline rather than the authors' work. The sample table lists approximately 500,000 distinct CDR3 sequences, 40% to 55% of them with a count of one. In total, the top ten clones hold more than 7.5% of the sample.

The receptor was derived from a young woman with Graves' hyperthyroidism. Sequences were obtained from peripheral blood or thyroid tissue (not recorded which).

The DNA sequence follows: TGCAGTGCTAGATATCCCAGCGCCCAGTGTGGCTACACCTTC. This encodes CSARYPSAQCGYTF. The chain is encoded by TRBV20-1 joined to TRBJ1-2; no D gene call is confident. Including the terminal cysteine and phenylalanine, the CDR3 comprises 14 residues. Only CDR3 DNA is held: 42 bases, read in frame from base 1. The germline V gene (reference sequence) sets CDR1 to DFQATT and CDR2 to SNEGSKA. V lost 2 bases and J lost 7 bases; the stretch between them is 17 bases long.